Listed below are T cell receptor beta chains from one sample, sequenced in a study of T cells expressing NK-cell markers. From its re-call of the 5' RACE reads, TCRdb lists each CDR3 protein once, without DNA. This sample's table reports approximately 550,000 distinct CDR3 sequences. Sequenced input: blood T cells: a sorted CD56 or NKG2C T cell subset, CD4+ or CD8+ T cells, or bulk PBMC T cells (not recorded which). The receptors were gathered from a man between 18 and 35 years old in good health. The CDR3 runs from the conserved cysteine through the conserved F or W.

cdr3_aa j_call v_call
CASSGTGMSNQPQHF TRBJ1-5 TRBV12-3/TRBV12-4
CSARLAGVATQYF TRBJ2-3 TRBV20-1
CSVTYSRTGTREQYF TRBJ2-7 TRBV29-1
CASSSFQAGVNSREQFF TRBJ2-1 TRBV7-9
CASSLTVASGRVSTDTQYF TRBJ2-3 TRBV7-2
CASSQGQSVLEKLFF TRBJ1-4 TRBV3-1
CASSPQQGLEQYF TRBJ2-7 TRBV6-1
CASSQPGSRIYNEQFF TRBJ2-1 TRBV4-2
CASSRGSGGTEQFF TRBJ2-1 TRBV4-2
CASSLTSGRGTDTQYF TRBJ2-3 TRBV7-2
CASSWRDEQFF TRBJ2-1 TRBV2
CSVVWAGGWNEQFF TRBJ2-1 TRBV29-1
CASSQSSGGNQPQHF TRBJ1-5 TRBV27
CASSSDSYNYGYTF TRBJ1-2 TRBV5-1
CASSSNSGREQETQYF TRBJ2-5 TRBV7-9
CASREGVGQGRNEQFF TRBJ2-1 TRBV7-9
CASSQDTGKGNEKLFF TRBJ1-4 TRBV4-3
CASSLGARGNQPQHF TRBJ1-5 TRBV5-6
CASGHGRRNTEAFF TRBJ1-1 TRBV6-1
CASSARGDATDTQYF TRBJ2-3 TRBV7-2
CASSPGLAGPIYEQYF TRBJ2-7 TRBV27
CASSPLPGQPQETQYF TRBJ2-5 TRBV18
CASTVRGQITGELFF TRBJ2-2 TRBV12-3/TRBV12-4
CSAGPGTYGYTF TRBJ1-2 TRBV29-1
CSEEHPGLVGETQYF TRBJ2-5 TRBV29-1
CASSLWAGGYTGELFF TRBJ2-2 TRBV27
CAWSSIPGLAGRNEQFF TRBJ2-1 TRBV30
CAIRQAETQYF TRBJ2-5 TRBV10-3
CASSLVVIEQFF TRBJ2-1 TRBV7-9
CASSLEAAPGSQYF TRBJ2-3 TRBV7-2
CASSLGQQPLNEQFF TRBJ2-1 TRBV27
CASSETGSSYNEQFF TRBJ2-1 TRBV6-2/TRBV6-3
CASGPAPANTGELFF TRBJ2-2 TRBV7-3
CSARDRKKVAQETQYF TRBJ2-5 TRBV20-1
CASGGGPTAGQGAYEQYF TRBJ2-7 TRBV7-9
CATRLAGGDTQYF TRBJ2-3 TRBV24-1
CASSVAPTPGQGGTGELFF TRBJ2-2 TRBV9
CASSPGGGRPNNEQFF TRBJ2-1 TRBV12-3/TRBV12-4
CASSDRDRVGKETQYF TRBJ2-5 TRBV25-1
CALQGLASYNEQFF TRBJ2-1 TRBV7-9
CASSEGGAQYF TRBJ2-5 TRBV10-1
CASRATSGIEQFF TRBJ2-1 TRBV6-1
CASSSRLAGVDTQYF TRBJ2-3 TRBV7-2
CSASIVTSGRHNEQFF TRBJ2-1 TRBV20-1
CAISRTSGSPYEQYF TRBJ2-7 TRBV10-3
CASSPVTGEETQYF TRBJ2-5 TRBV5-1
CSARDLTSGRALYNEQFF TRBJ2-1 TRBV20-1
CASNLAGGHWDNEQFF TRBJ2-1 TRBV6-1
CASSKGTSGEGEQYF TRBJ2-7 TRBV7-2
CAWSATGGNEQYF TRBJ2-7 TRBV30
CASLTDRTDEQYF TRBJ2-7 TRBV12-3/TRBV12-4